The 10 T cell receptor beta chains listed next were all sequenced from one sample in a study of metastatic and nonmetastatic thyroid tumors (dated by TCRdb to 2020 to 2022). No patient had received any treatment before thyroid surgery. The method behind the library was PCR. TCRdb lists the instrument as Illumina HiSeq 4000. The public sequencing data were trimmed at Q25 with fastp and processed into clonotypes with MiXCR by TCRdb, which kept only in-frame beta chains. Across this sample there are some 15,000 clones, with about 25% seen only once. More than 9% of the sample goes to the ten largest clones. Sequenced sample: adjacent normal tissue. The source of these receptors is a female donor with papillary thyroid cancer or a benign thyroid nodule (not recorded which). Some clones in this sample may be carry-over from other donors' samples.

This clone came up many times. CDR3 nucleotides: TGTGCCAGCAGTGTAAGAAACCCTGCTTCTGGAAACACCATATATTTT. As protein: CASSVRNPASGNTIYF. This chain joins TRBV6-1 and TRBJ1-3; D unresolved. The germline gives CDR1 MNHNS, CDR2 SASEGT. The CDR3 length is 16 residues. Trimming took 4 bases from V and 1 from J, leaving 14 bases between them.

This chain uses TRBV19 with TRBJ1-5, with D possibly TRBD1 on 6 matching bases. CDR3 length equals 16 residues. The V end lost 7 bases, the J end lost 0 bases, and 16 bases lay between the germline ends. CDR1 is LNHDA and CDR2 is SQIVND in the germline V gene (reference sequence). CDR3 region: CASNPQGGFSNQPQHF. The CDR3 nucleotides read TGTGCCAGTAACCCACAGGGTGGTTTTAGCAATCAGCCCCAGCATTTT.

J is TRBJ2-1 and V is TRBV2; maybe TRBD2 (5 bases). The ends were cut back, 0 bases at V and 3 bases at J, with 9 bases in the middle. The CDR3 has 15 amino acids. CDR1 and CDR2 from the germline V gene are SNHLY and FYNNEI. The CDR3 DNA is TGTGCCAGCAGTGAAGCGGGAGTGGGCTACAATGAGCAGTTCTTC. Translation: CASSEAGVGYNEQFF.

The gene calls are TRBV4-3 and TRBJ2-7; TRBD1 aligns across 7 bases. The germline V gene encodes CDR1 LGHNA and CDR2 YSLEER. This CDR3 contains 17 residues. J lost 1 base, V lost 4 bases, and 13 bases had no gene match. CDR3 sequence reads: CASSRTMPRDRSYEQYF. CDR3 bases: TGCGCCAGCAGCCGAACCATGCCCCGGGACAGATCCTACGAGCAGTACTTC.

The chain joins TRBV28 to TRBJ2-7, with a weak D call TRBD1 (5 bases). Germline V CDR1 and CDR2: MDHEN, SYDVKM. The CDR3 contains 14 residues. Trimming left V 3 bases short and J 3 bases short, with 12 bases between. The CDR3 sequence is CASSLGPAIYEQYF. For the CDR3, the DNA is TGTGCCAGCAGTTTGGGGCCAGCGATCTACGAGCAGTACTTC.

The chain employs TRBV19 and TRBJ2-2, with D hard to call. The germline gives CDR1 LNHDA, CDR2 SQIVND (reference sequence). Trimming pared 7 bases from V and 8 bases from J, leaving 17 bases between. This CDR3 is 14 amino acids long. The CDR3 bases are TGTGCCAGTACCCTCGAATTAACCCCGGGGGAGCTGTTTTTT. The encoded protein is CASTLELTPGELFF.

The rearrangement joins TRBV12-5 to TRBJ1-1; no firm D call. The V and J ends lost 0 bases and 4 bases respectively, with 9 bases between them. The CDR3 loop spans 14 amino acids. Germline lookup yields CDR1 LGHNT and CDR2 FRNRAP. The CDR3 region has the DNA TGTGCTAGTGGTTTGGTACCCCCGGGCACTGAAGCTTTCTTT. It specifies CASGLVPPGTEAFF.

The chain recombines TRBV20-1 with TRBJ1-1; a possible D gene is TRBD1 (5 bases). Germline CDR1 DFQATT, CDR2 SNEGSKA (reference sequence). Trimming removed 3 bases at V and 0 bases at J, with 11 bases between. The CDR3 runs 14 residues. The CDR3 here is CSARSGRVNTEAFF. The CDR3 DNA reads TGCAGTGCTAGGTCCGGCAGGGTGAACACTGAAGCTTTCTTT.

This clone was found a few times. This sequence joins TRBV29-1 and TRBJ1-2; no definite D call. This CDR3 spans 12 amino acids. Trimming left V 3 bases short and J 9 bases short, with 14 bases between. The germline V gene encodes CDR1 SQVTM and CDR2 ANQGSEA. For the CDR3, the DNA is TGCAGCGTTGAGATTTTGGGAAATCGCTACACCTTC. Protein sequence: CSVEILGNRYTF.

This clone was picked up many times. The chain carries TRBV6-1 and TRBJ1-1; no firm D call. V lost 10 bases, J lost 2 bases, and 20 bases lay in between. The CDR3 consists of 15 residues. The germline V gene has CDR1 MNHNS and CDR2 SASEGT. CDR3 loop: CATDPTGGSNTEAFF. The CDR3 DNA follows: TGTGCCACCGATCCGACGGGAGGAAGTAACACTGAAGCTTTCTTT.